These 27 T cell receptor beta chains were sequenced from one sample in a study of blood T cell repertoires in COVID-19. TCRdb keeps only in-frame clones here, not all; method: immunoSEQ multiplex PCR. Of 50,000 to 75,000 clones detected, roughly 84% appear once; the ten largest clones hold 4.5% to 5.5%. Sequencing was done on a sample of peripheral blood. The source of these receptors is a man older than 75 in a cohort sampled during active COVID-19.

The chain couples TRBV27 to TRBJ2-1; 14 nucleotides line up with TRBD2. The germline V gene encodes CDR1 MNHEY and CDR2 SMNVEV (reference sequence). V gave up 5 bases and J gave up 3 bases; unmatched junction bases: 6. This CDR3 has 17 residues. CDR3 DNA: TGTGCCAGCAGTAAGACTAGCGGGAGGGCCAGCTACAATGAGCAGTTCTTC. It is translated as CASSKTSGRASYNEQFF.

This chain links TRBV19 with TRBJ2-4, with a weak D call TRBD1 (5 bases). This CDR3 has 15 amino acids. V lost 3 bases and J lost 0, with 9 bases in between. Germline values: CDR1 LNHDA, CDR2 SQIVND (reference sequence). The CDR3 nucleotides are TGTGCCAGTAGTATTTCAGGGATAGCCAAAAACATTCAGTACTTC. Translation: CASSISGIAKNIQYF.

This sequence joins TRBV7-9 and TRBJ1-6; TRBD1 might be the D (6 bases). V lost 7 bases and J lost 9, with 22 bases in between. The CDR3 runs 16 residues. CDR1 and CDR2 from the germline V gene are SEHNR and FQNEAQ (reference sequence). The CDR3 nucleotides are TGTGCCAGCACCCCCTCCGGGGGGCGTATGGCTTCACCCCTCCACTTT. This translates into CASTPSGGRMASPLHF. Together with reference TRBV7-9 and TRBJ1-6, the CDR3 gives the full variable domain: DTGVSQNPRHKITKRGQNVTFRCDPISEHNRLYWYRQTLGQGPEFLTYFQNEAQLEKSRLLSDRFSAERPKGSFSTLEIQRTEQGDSAMYLCASTPSGGRMASPLHFGNGTRLTVT.

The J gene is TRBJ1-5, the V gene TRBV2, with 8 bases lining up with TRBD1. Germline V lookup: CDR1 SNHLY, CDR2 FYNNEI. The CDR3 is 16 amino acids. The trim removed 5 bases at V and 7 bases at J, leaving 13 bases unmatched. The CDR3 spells CASSRAPGQVSQPQHF. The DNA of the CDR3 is TGTGCCAGCAGTAGGGCCCCGGGACAGGTATCACAGCCCCAGCATTTT.

CDR3 bases: TGTGCCAGCGGGGGACAGCCGAACACTGAAGCTTTCTTT. Translation: CASGGQPNTEAFF. This chain uses TRBV2 with TRBJ1-1; TRBD1 agrees at 7 bases. The CDR3 has 13 amino acids. Germline V lookup: CDR1 SNHLY, CDR2 FYNNEI. The ends lost 8 bases at V and 1 base at J; junction bases unmatched: 4.

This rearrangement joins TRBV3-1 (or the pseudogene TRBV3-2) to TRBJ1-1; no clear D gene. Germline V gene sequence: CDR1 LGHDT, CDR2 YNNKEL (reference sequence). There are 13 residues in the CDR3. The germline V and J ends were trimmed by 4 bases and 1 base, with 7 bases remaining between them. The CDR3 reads CASSRGGNTEAFF. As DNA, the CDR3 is TGTGCCAGCAGCCGAGGCGGGAACACTGAAGCTTTCTTT.

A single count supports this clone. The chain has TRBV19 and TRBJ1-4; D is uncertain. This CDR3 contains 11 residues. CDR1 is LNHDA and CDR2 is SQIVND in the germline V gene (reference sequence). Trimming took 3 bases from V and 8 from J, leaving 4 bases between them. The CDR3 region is CASSMREKLFF. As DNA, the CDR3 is TGTGCCAGTAGTATGCGAGAAAAACTGTTTTTT. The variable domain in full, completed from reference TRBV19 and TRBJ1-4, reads DGGITQSPKYLFRKEGQNVTLSCEQNLNHDAMYWYRQDPGQGLRLIYYSQIVNDFQKGDIAEGYSVSREKKESFPLTVTSAQKNPTAFYLCASSMREKLFFGSGTQLSVL.

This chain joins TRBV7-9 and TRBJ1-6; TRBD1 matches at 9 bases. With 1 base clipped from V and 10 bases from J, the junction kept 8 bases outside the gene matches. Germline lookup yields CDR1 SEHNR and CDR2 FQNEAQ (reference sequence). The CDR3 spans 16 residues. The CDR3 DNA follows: TGTGCCAGCAGCTTAGATCCCGGGACAGGGCGGTCACCCCTCCACTTT. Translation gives CASSLDPGTGRSPLHF.

CDR3 amino acids: CASSPRTGGATGNTIYF. As DNA, the CDR3 is TGTGCCAGCAGCCCTCGGACAGGGGGAGCCACTGGAAACACCATATATTTT. The V and J genes are TRBV3-1 (or the pseudogene TRBV3-2) and TRBJ1-3, with 10 bases aligning to TRBD1. The CDR3 contains 17 residues. Trimming cost V 4 bases and J 2 bases; bases outside gene matches: 8. The germline V gene encodes CDR1 LGHDT and CDR2 YNNKEL (reference sequence).

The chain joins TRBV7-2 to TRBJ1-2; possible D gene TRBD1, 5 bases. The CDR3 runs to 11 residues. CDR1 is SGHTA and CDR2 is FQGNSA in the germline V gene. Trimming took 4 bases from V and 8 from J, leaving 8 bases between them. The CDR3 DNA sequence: TGTGCCAGCAGCTCGAACAGGGGCTACACCTTC. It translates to CASSSNRGYTF.

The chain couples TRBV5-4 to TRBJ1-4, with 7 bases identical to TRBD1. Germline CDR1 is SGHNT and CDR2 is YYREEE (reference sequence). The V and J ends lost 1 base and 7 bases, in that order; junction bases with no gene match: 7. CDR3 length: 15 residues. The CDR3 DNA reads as TGTGCCAGCAGCTTGCTAAACAGGGGCAGTGAAAAACTGTTTTTT. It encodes CASSLLNRGSEKLFF.

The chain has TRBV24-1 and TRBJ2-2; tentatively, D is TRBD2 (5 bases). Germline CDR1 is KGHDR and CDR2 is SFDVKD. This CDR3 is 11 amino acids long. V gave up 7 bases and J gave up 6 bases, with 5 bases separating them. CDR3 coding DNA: TGTGCCACCAGCGGGGCCGGGGAGCTGTTTTTT. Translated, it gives CATSGAGELFF.

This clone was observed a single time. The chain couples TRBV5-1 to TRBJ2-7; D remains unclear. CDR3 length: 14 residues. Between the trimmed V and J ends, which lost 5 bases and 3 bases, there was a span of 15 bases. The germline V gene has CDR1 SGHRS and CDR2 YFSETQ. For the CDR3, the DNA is TGCGCCAGCAGTCGCGACTCATTAAACTACGAGCAGTACTTC. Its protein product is CASSRDSLNYEQYF.

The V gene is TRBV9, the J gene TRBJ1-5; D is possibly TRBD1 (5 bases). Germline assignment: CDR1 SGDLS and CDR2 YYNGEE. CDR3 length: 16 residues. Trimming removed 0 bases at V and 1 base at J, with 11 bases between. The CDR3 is CASSVDGGGSNQPQHF. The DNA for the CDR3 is TGTGCCAGCAGCGTAGATGGGGGAGGGAGCAATCAGCCCCAGCATTTT.

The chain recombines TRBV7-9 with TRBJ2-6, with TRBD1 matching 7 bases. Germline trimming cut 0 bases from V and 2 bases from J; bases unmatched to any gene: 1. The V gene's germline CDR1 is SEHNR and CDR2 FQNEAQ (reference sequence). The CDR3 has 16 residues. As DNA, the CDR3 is TGTGCCAGCAGCTTAGCACAGGGGCCTGGGGCCAACGTCCTGACTTTC. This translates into CASSLAQGPGANVLTF. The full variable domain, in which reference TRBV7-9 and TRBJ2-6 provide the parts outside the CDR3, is DTGVSQNPRHKITKRGQNVTFRCDPISEHNRLYWYRQTLGQGPEFLTYFQNEAQLEKSRLLSDRFSAERPKGSFSTLEIQRTEQGDSAMYLCASSLAQGPGANVLTFGAGSRLTVL.

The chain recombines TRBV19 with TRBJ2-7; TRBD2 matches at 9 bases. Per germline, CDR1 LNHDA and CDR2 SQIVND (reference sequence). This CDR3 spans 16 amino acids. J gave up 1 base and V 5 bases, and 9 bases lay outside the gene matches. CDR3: CASSDPSAGGSYEQYF. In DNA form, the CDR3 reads TGTGCCAGTAGTGATCCATCTGCGGGAGGGTCCTACGAGCAGTACTTC.

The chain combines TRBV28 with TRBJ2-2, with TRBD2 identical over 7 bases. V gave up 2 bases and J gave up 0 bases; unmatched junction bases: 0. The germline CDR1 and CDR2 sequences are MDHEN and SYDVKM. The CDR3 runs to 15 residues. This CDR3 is CASSLAGANTGELFF. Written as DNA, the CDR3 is TGTGCCAGCAGTTTAGCGGGAGCGAACACCGGGGAGCTGTTTTTT.

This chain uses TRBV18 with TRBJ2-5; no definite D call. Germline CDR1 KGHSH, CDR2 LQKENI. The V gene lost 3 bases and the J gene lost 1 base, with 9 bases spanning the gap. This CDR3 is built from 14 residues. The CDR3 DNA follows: TGTGCCAGCTCACCCGGTGGTGGCCAAGAGACCCAGTACTTC. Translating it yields CASSPGGGQETQYF.

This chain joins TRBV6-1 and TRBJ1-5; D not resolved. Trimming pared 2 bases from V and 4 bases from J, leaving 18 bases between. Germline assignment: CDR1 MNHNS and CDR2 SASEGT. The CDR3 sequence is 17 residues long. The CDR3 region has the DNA TGTGCCAGCAGTGAACTACCTCAAAAGGGAGATAATCAGCCCCAGCATTTT. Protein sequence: CASSELPQKGDNQPQHF.

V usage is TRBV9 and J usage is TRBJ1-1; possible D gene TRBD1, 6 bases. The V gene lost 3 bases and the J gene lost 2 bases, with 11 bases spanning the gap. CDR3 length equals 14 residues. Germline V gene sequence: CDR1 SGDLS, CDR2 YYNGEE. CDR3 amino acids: CASSGGTQNTEAFF. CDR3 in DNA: TGTGCCAGCAGCGGTGGGACACAAAACACTGAAGCTTTCTTT.

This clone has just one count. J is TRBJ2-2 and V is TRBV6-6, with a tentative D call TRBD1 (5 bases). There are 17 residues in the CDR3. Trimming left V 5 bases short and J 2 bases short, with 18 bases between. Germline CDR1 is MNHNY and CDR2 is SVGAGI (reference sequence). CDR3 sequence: CASSPPKGVFNTGELFF. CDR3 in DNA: TGTGCCAGCAGTCCACCCAAAGGGGTCTTCAACACCGGGGAGCTGTTTTTT.

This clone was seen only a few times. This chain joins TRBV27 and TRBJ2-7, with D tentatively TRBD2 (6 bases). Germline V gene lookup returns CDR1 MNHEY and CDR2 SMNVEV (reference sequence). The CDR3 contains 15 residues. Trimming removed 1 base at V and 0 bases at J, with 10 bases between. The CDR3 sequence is CASSLYGGSSYEQYF. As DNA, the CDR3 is TGTGCCAGCAGTTTATATGGAGGGAGCTCCTACGAGCAGTACTTC.

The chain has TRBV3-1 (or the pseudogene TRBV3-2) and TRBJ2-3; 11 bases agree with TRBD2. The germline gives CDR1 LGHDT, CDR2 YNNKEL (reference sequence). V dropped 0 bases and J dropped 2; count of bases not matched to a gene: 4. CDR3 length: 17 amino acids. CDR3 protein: CASSQERLAGHTDTQYF. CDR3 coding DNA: TGTGCCAGCAGCCAAGAAAGACTAGCGGGGCACACAGATACGCAGTATTTT.

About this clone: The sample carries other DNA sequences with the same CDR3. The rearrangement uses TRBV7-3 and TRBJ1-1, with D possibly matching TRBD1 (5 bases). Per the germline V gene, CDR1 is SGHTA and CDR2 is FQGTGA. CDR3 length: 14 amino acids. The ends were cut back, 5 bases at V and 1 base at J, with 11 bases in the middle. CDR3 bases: TGTGCCAGCAGCCTCCTGGGGGGGAACACTGAAGCTTTCTTT. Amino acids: CASSLLGGNTEAFF. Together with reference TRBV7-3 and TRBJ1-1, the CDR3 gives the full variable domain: GAGVSQTPSNKVTEKGKYVELRCDPISGHTALYWYRQSLGQGPEFLIYFQGTGAADDSGLPNDRFFAVRPEGSVSTLKIQRTERGDSAVYLCASSLLGGNTEAFFGQGTRLTVV.

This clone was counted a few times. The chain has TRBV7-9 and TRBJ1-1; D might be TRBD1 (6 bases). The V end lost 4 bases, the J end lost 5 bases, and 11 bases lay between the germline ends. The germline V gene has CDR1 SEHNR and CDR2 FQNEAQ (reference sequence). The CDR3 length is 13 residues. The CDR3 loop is CASSSLQGTEAFF. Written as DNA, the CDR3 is TGTGCCAGCAGCTCCTTACAGGGAACTGAAGCTTTCTTT.

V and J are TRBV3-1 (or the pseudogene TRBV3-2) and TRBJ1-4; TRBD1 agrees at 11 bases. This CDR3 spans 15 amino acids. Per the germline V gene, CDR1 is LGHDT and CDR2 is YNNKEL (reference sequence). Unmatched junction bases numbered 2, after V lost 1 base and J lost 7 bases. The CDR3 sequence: CASSQVGTGGEKLFF. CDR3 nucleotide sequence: TGTGCCAGCAGCCAAGTAGGGACAGGGGGTGAAAAACTGTTTTTT.

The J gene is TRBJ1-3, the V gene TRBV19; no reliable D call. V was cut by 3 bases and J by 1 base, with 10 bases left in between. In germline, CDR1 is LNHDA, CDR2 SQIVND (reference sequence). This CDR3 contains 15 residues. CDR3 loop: CASSIFRLSGNTIYF. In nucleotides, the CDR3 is TGTGCCAGTAGTATTTTCAGACTATCTGGAAACACCATATATTTT.